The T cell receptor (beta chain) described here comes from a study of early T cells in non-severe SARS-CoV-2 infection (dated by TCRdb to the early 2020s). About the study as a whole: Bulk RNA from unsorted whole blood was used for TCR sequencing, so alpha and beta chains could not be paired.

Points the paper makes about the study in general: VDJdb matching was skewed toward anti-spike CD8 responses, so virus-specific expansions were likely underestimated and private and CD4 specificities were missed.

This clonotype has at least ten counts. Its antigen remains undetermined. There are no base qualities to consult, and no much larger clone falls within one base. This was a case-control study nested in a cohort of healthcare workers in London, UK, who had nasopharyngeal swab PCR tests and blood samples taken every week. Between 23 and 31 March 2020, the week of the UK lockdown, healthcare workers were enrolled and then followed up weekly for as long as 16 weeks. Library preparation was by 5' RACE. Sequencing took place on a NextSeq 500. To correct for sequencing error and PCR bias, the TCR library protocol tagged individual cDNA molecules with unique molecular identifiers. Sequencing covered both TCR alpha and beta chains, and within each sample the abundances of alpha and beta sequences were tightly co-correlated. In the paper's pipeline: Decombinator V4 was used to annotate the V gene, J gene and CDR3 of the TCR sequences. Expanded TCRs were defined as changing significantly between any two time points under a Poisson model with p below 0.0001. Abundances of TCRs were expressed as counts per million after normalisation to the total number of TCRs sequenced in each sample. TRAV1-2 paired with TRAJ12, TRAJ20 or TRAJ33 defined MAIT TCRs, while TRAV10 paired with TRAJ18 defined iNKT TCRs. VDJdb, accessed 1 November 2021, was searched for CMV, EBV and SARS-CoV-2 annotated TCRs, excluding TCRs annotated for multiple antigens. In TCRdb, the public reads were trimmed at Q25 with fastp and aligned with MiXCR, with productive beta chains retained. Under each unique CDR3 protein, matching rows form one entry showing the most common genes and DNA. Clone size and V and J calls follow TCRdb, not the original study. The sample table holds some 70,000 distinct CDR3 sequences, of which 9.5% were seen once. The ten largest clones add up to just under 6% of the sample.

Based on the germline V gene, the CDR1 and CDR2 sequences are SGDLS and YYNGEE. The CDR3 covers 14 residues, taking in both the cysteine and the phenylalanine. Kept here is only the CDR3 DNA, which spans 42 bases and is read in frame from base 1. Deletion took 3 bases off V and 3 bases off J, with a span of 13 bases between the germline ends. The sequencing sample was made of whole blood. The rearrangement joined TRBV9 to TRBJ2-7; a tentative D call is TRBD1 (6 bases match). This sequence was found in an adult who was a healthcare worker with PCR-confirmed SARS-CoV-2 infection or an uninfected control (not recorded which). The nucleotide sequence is TGTGCCAGCAGCGCGGCCGGGACAAGCTACGAGCAGTACTTC. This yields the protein CASSAAGTSYEQYF.